The 17 T cell receptor beta chains presented below share a single source sample, sequenced in a study of cytomegalovirus exposure and HLA in healthy donors. This PCR relied on a set of 60 Vbeta primers and 13 Jbeta primers. Measured with immunoSEQ multiplex PCR; TCRdb has only the in-frame clones, and not every one. The sample has under 130,000 clones; roughly 70% are singletons. The sequenced material came from PBMCs. The receptors derive from a man aged 35 to 55 in good health and CMV-seropositive.

CDR3 region: CASSPGLAEWLYF. The CDR3 DNA reads as TGTGCCAGCTCACCTGGACTAGCGGAGTGGCTATACTTC. The V call is TRBV18, the J call TRBJ2-7, with 10 bases lining up with TRBD2. CDR1 KGHSH and CDR2 LQKENI come from the germline V gene. This CDR3 has 13 amino acids. After removal of 3 bases from V and 13 bases from J, the junction contained 9 bases not matched to a gene. The whole variable domain, filled in from reference TRBV18 and TRBJ2-7, reads NAGVMQNPRHLVRRRGQEARLRCSPMKGHSHVYWYRQLPEEGLKFMVYLQKENIIDESGMPKERFSAEFPKEGPSILRIQQVVRGDSAAYFCASSPGLAEWLYFGPGTRLTVT.

The V gene is TRBV30, the J gene TRBJ1-6, with TRBD1 as a possible D gene (5 bases). Germline V gene lookup returns CDR1 GTSNPN and CDR2 SVGIG (reference sequence). The CDR3 is 13 residues long. Trimming shortened V by 0 bases and J by 8 bases, and 8 bases separated the two germline ends. The CDR3, as DNA: TGTGCCTGGAGTGTACAGGTGGATTCACCCCTCCACTTT. It translates to CAWSVQVDSPLHF. The full variable domain, its missing parts supplied by reference TRBV30 and TRBJ1-6, is SQTIHQWPATLVQPVGSPLSLECTVEGTSNPNLYWYRQAAGRGLQLLFYSVGIGQISSEVPQNLSASRPQDRQFILSSKKLLLSDSGFYLCAWSVQVDSPLHFGNGTRLTVT.

The rearrangement uses TRBV11-2 and TRBJ1-2; 7 nucleotides line up with TRBD1. CDR1 and CDR2 (germline): SGHAT, FQNNGV. The CDR3 loop spans 12 amino acids. The junction had 4 bases not matched to a gene; V was cut back by 5 bases and J by 7 bases. The CDR3 DNA sequence: TGTGCCAGCAGCACTGACAGGGTTGGCTACACCTTC. Translating gives CASSTDRVGYTF.

The rearrangement joins TRBV5-1 to TRBJ2-2; the match to TRBD1 covers 9 bases. The CDR3 loop spans 12 amino acids. Looked up from germline, CDR1 is SGHRS and CDR2 is YFSETQ. V shed 8 bases and J 6 bases; nucleotides not matched to a gene: 2. The CDR3 nucleotides read TGCGCCAGTTGGGACAGGGCCGGGGAGCTGTTTTTT. Its translation: CASWDRAGELFF.

This clone was detected only a few times. The chain combines TRBV4-1 with TRBJ1-5; 11 bases line up with TRBD1. With 3 bases clipped from V and 5 bases from J, the junction kept 12 bases outside the gene matches. CDR3 size: 18 residues. Germline CDR1 and CDR2: MGHRA and YSYEKL. The CDR3 region is CASSQGVLGQGGDQPQHF. CDR3 in DNA: TGCGCCAGCAGCCAGGGGGTCTTGGGACAGGGGGGCGATCAGCCCCAGCATTTT.

Only one count was recorded for this clone. V usage is TRBV10-2 and J usage is TRBJ1-2; the D is unclear. The CDR3 sequence is 13 residues long. Trimming removed 0 bases at V and 4 bases at J, with 6 bases between. Per germline, CDR1 WSHSY and CDR2 SAAADI. The DNA of the CDR3 is TGCGCCAGCAGTGAGTCCCCTTCCTATGGCTACACCTTC. This codes for CASSESPSYGYTF.

The chain combines TRBV9 with TRBJ1-1; 8 bases are a match to TRBD1. This CDR3 has 14 residues. V trimming: 3 bases; J trimming: 0 bases; junction bases outside the gene matches: 1. The germline V gene encodes CDR1 SGDLS and CDR2 YYNGEE. The CDR3 region has the DNA TGTGCCAGCAGCGAGGACAGGGTGAACACTGAAGCTTTCTTT. Translation: CASSEDRVNTEAFF.

This sequence joins TRBV19 and TRBJ2-2; D unresolved. This CDR3 has 12 residues. Per the germline V gene, CDR1 is LNHDA and CDR2 is SQIVND (reference sequence). V lost 5 bases, J lost 4 bases, and 5 bases lay in between. CDR3 residues: CASSSSTGELFF. The CDR3 nucleotides are TGTGCCAGTAGTTCGAGCACCGGGGAGCTGTTTTTT.

This chain uses TRBV6-1 with TRBJ1-2, with D possibly matching TRBD1 (5 bases). Germline CDR1 and CDR2: MNHNS and SASEGT. This CDR3 is built from 14 residues. The V end was cut by 3 bases, the J end by 4 bases, with 12 bases between. The CDR3 DNA sequence: TGTGCCAGCAGTGATCCTGACAGCCCCTATGGCTACACCTTC. It codes for CASSDPDSPYGYTF.

Concerning this clone: Additional DNA sequences in this sample encode the identical CDR3. The chain carries TRBV5-1 and TRBJ2-7; 7 nucleotides align to TRBD2. The germline gives CDR1 SGHRS, CDR2 YFSETQ. This CDR3 contains 15 residues. V trimming: 0 bases; J trimming: 2 bases; junction bases outside the gene matches: 5. CDR3 sequence reads: CASSLGASGTYEQYF. In DNA form, the CDR3 reads TGCGCCAGCAGCTTGGGGGCTAGCGGAACCTACGAGCAGTACTTC.

The J gene is TRBJ1-3, the V gene TRBV2, with D uncertain. Trimming took off 7 bases at V and 3 bases at J, with 16 bases between the two ends. The CDR3 covers 15 residues. In germline, CDR1 is SNHLY, CDR2 FYNNEI. The DNA for the CDR3 is TGTGCCAGCACCCCTCCCAACGGACTTGGAAACACCATATATTTT. Translating gives CASTPPNGLGNTIYF.

Here the CDR3 reads CASSGGAKNIQYF. The DNA for the CDR3 is TGTGCCAGCAGCGGCGGTGCCAAAAACATTCAGTACTTC. V and J are TRBV6-1 and TRBJ2-4, with D hard to call. CDR1 is MNHNS, CDR2 SASEGT, per germline. V lost 6 bases and J 1 base, leaving 7 bases between the germline ends. The CDR3 extends over 13 amino acids.

This clone was detected a few times. This chain links TRBV7-9 with TRBJ1-1; D is unresolved. Deletions cut 8 bases from V and 8 bases from J, with 12 bases between. The CDR3 is made up of 11 amino acids. The V gene's germline CDR1 is SEHNR and CDR2 FQNEAQ (reference sequence). DNA of the CDR3: TGTGCCAGCGGTCCCGGGTCAGAAGCTTTCTTT. Translation gives CASGPGSEAFF.

The gene calls are TRBV4-1 and TRBJ2-7, with D tentatively TRBD1 (6 bases). The CDR3 is 16 residues long. Germline CDR1 reads MGHRA; CDR2 reads YSYEKL. V dropped 3 bases and J dropped 5 bases, with 20 bases sitting between them. CDR3 in amino acids: CASSQLQGLRGDEQYF. In DNA, the CDR3 is TGCGCCAGCAGCCAGCTACAGGGATTGAGGGGAGACGAGCAGTACTTC.

This clone was recorded a few times. The chain links TRBV28 to TRBJ2-2; TRBD2 matches at 14 bases. Germline assignment: CDR1 MDHEN and CDR2 SYDVKM. The CDR3 sequence is 17 residues long. J lost 5 bases, V lost 5 bases, and 7 bases had no gene match. The CDR3 sequence is CASSPGTSGSGTGELFF. The CDR3 nucleotides read TGTGCCAGCAGTCCCGGGACTAGCGGGAGCGGGACCGGGGAGCTGTTTTTT.

The V gene is TRBV28, the J gene TRBJ1-2, with 9 bases fitting TRBD1. The CDR3 is 13 amino acids. The V gene's germline CDR1 is MDHEN and CDR2 SYDVKM. V gave up 6 bases and J gave up 8 bases; unmatched junction bases: 7. CDR3 nucleotide sequence: TGTGCCAGCAGCTCGGGACAGGGCCGAGGCTACACCTTC. As protein: CASSSGQGRGYTF.

The chain couples TRBV5-1 to TRBJ2-1; 9 positions agree with TRBD2. There are 15 residues in the CDR3. From germline, CDR1 is SGHRS and CDR2 YFSETQ. V gave up 3 bases and J gave up 5 bases; unmatched junction bases: 6. The CDR3 region has the DNA TGCGCCAGCAGCTATAGCGGGAGCCTGAACAATGAGCAGTTCTTC. This translates into CASSYSGSLNNEQFF.